The text below deals with one TCR beta chain. This entry comes from a study of T cells expressing NK-cell markers. For each CDR3 protein, TCRdb gives one entry from its re-call of the 5' RACE reads, without DNA. Here the sample table reports 500,000 to 600,000 distinct CDR3 sequences. Germline V gives CDR1 SEHNR, CDR2 FQNEAQ (reference sequence). There are 11 residues in the CDR3. The sequenced sample consisted of blood T cells: a sorted CD56 or NKG2C T cell subset, CD4+ or CD8+ T cells, or bulk PBMC T cells (not recorded which). This sequence originates from a man younger than 35 in good health. The chain couples TRBV7-9 to TRBJ1-1. This CDR3 reads CASSKTDEAFF.